This T cell receptor (beta chain) was captured in a study of control samples from healthy donors and cancer patients. Clones were read by immunoSEQ multiplex PCR, and TCRdb kept only the in-frame ones, dropping some. Of about 140,000 clones detected, just over 85% appear once; the ten largest clones hold 1.5% to 2%. V was shortened by 2 bases and J by 3 bases, with 11 bases between the two germline ends. Germline lookup yields CDR1 MDHEN and CDR2 SYDVKM. CDR3 length: 15 amino acids. The sample comprised blood. The clonotype originates from a man aged 18 to 29 in good health. This rearrangement joins TRBV28 to TRBJ1-3, with D possibly matching TRBD1 (5 bases). CDR3 amino acids: CASSLDVGDGNTIYF. As DNA, the CDR3 is TGTGCCAGCAGTTTAGATGTAGGGGATGGAAACACCATATATTTT.